The clone carrying this T cell receptor (beta chain) was detected a few times. These data belong to a study of cytotoxic CD8 clonotypes in ibrutinib-treated CLL. The V end was cut by 8 bases, the J end by 1 base, with 8 bases between. This CDR3 region has 11 residues. Germline loops: CDR1 DFQATT, CDR2 SNEGSKA (reference sequence). The data were produced by immunoSEQ multiplex PCR, yet TCRdb's version contains in-frame clones alone and is incomplete. The sample shows about 120,000 clones, 58% of them seen only once. V and J are TRBV20-1 and TRBJ1-1; perhaps TRBD1 as D (6 bases). This specimen consisted of PBMCs, obtained after 24 months of ibrutinib treatment. The origin of this receptor is a human donor with chronic lymphocytic leukemia. The CDR3 region has the DNA TGCAGTCCACAGGGGAACACTGAAGCTTTCTTT. Translated, it gives CSPQGNTEAFF.